Listed here are 5 T cell receptor beta chains from one sample, sequenced in a study of CD8 T cells in ankylosing spondylitis. Via MiXCR, TCRdb re-called the 5' RACE reads, giving one row per CDR3 protein. This table holds 200,000 to 250,000 distinct CDR3 sequences, about 10% found once. The sample taken for sequencing was blood, either unsorted or a sorted T cell fraction (not recorded which). Every receptor here comes from a male donor with ankylosing spondylitis or in good health (not recorded which).

Only a few counts were recorded for this clonotype. This chain joins TRBV6-2 or TRBV6-3 and TRBJ2-3; D ambiguous. Germline V CDR1 and CDR2: MNHEY, SVGEGT. Trimming left V 5 bases short and J 4 bases short, with 10 bases between. This CDR3 region has 13 residues. The CDR3 region has the DNA TGTGCCAGCAGTGCGCCTACGGCAGATACGCAGTATTTT. It encodes CASSAPTADTQYF.

This clonotype has a count of ten or more. V is TRBV4-1 and J is TRBJ2-1; 9 bases are shared with TRBD2. V was pared by 0 bases and J by 2 bases, with 5 bases of the junction left unmatched. The V gene's germline CDR1 is MGHRA and CDR2 YSYEKL. The CDR3 runs to 17 residues. The CDR3 loop is CASSQDPQRGAYNEQFF. Here the CDR3 DNA reads TGCGCCAGCAGCCAAGACCCCCAGCGGGGGGCCTACAATGAGCAGTTCTTC.

The chain combines TRBV6-4 with TRBJ2-1; D possibly corresponds to TRBD1 (6 bases). The CDR3 covers 19 residues. CDR1 and CDR2 (germline): MRHNA, SNTAGT. The DNA of the CDR3 is TGTACCCGCAGTTTATTTAGACCCCGAAGACAGGATTTATACAATGAGCAGTTCTTC. Translation gives CTRSLFRPRRQDLYNEQFF.

This clonotype was counted at least ten times. The chain uses TRBV27 and TRBJ1-3; TRBD1 might be the D (6 bases). The CDR3 loop spans 15 amino acids. The germline V gene encodes CDR1 MNHEY and CDR2 SMNVEV (reference sequence). V lost 6 bases to trimming and J lost 1 base, with 13 bases between them. The CDR3 region is CASSYRVGSGNTIYF. In nucleotides, the CDR3 is TGTGCCAGCAGCTACAGGGTAGGATCTGGAAACACCATATATTTT.

The table lists this clonotype with many counts. The J gene is TRBJ2-3, the V gene TRBV12-3 or TRBV12-4; possible D gene TRBD2, 7 bases. The length of the CDR3 is 14 residues. V was pared by 6 bases and J by 3 bases, with 13 bases between. The CDR3 nucleotides read TGTGCCAGCAGCGGACTAGGGGGGACAGATACGCAGTATTTT. This encodes CASSGLGGTDTQYF.